This T cell receptor (beta chain) was found in a study of T cell responses to AZD1222 COVID-19 vaccine. Broader study findings: Spike-wide vaccine-associated CD4 TCRs dominated at 160-218 and 743-854.

Remarks on this clone: The antigen remains unidentified.

Assay: immunoSEQ multiplex PCR; the TCRdb copy retains only in-frame clones and omits some. The sample yields 100,000 or so clones, roughly 87% seen once. V shed 3 bases and J 2 bases; nucleotides not matched to a gene: 12. The CDR3 totals 19 residues. CDR1 is SGHRS and CDR2 is YFSETQ in the germline V gene. The TCR comes from an adult in good health. The sequencing used peripheral blood, collected on day 0 of AZD1222 vaccination. This sequence joins TRBV5-1 and TRBJ2-3, with 13 positions matching TRBD2. The chain's CDR3 is CASSSFSGTSGTLTDTQYF. DNA for the CDR3: TGCGCCAGCAGCTCGTTTTCCGGGACTAGCGGGACCCTCACAGATACGCAGTATTTT.